The text below deals with one T cell receptor (beta chain). The CDR3 totals 13 residues. With 5 bases removed from V and 12 bases from J, the gap between germline ends came to 17 bases. Germline values: CDR1 SGHTA, CDR2 FQGNSA. TCRdb recomputed calls from the 5' RACE reads with MiXCR, one row per CDR3 protein. The sample consists of tens of thousands of distinct CDR3 sequences, 25% to 35% of them appearing once. Sequencing input: tumor-infiltrating memory CD4+ T cells sorted from the breast tumor. The subset: memory CD4+ T cells, CD4+CD45RO+CD25-. The chain is built from TRBV7-2 and TRBJ2-1; no firm D call. The clonotype was recovered from a female donor with breast cancer. This CDR3 reads CASSPSPASGQFF. The CDR3 nucleotides are TGTGCCAGCAGCCCAAGTCCAGCTTCTGGGCAGTTCTTC.